The 21 T cell receptor beta chains below all came from one sample that was sequenced in a study of T cells after yellow fever vaccination. MiXCR, run by TCRdb on the 5' RACE reads, gives a single entry per CDR3 protein. Altogether 350,000 to 450,000 distinct CDR3 sequences are present, approximately 18% being singletons, with the ten largest covering over 15%. The sequencing here drew on PBMCs, taken before the yellow fever booster vaccination. Every receptor here comes from a man aged 18-30 years who received the YFV17D yellow fever vaccine.

This clonotype was found a few times. V gene TRBV25-1 combines with J gene TRBJ2-5; D gene uncertain. V was pared by 2 bases and J by 0 bases, with 7 bases between. The CDR3 length is 14 residues. CDR1 is MGHDK and CDR2 is SYGVNS in the germline V gene. Here the CDR3 DNA reads TGTGCCAGCAGTGAAAGGCTGTACCAAGAGACCCAGTACTTC. Protein product: CASSERLYQETQYF.

This clonotype was recorded a few times. J is TRBJ2-7 and V is TRBV20-1; 7 nucleotides agree with TRBD2. The CDR3 runs to 14 residues. Germline values: CDR1 DFQATT, CDR2 SNEGSKA (reference sequence). V shed 5 bases, J shed 2 bases, and the junction held 9 bases outside the gene matches. This CDR3 reads CSAGPRGKPYEQYF. Here the CDR3 DNA reads TGCAGTGCTGGGCCGCGGGGGAAGCCCTACGAGCAGTACTTC.

V is TRBV6-2 or TRBV6-3 and J is TRBJ1-2; D ambiguous. The CDR3 has 17 residues. CDR1 MNHEY and CDR2 SVGEGT come from the germline V gene. Deletions cut 6 bases from V and 2 bases from J, with 22 bases between. CDR3 region: CASSRRGIPTLNYGYTF. In DNA form, the CDR3 reads TGTGCCAGCAGCCGCCGGGGAATTCCGACACTCAACTATGGCTACACCTTC.

This chain connects TRBV7-9 to TRBJ1-1, with a weak D call TRBD1 (5 bases). The V end was cut by 1 base, the J end by 4 bases, with 13 bases between. The CDR3 is 15 amino acids. Germline V gene data show CDR1 as SEHNR and CDR2 as FQNEAQ (reference sequence). The CDR3 protein is CASSLEGRGGTEAFF. The CDR3 coding sequence is TGTGCCAGCAGCTTAGAGGGGAGGGGTGGCACTGAAGCTTTCTTT.

This clonotype was seen more than once but under ten times. V is TRBV7-2 and J is TRBJ1-5; D not certain. This CDR3 has 14 residues. V was clipped by 5 bases and J by 2 bases, with 10 bases between them. CDR1 is SGHTA and CDR2 is FQGNSA in the germline V gene. The CDR3 nucleotides are TGTGCCAGCAGCCCACGAAGTGGCAATCAGCCCCAGCATTTT. Translation gives CASSPRSGNQPQHF.

This clonotype was recorded a few times. The chain employs TRBV7-9 and TRBJ1-1; D gene unclear. Trimming took 1 base from V and 3 from J, leaving 6 bases between them. Per the germline V gene, CDR1 is SEHNR and CDR2 is FQNEAQ (reference sequence). The CDR3 loop spans 13 amino acids. For the CDR3, the DNA is TGTGCCAGCAGCTTAGGGGATCACACTGAAGCTTTCTTT. As protein: CASSLGDHTEAFF. The full variable domain, its missing parts supplied by reference TRBV7-9 and TRBJ1-1, is DTGVSQNPRHKITKRGQNVTFRCDPISEHNRLYWYRQTLGQGPEFLTYFQNEAQLEKSRLLSDRFSAERPKGSFSTLEIQRTEQGDSAMYLCASSLGDHTEAFFGQGTRLTVV.

The rearrangement uses TRBV6-5 and TRBJ1-6, with D possibly TRBD1 on 6 matching bases. The CDR3 spans 17 residues. In germline, CDR1 is MNHEY, CDR2 SVGAGI. V dropped 6 bases and J dropped 5 bases, with 20 bases sitting between them. CDR3 in amino acids: CASSPSGGPLHNSPLHF. The CDR3 DNA sequence: TGTGCCAGCAGCCCCAGCGGGGGGCCCCTGCATAATTCACCCCTCCACTTT.

This clonotype has only a few counts. The chain carries TRBV4-2 and TRBJ1-6; D is unclear. V was pared by 4 bases and J by 9 bases, with 13 bases between. Per the germline V gene, CDR1 is LGHNA and CDR2 is YNFKEQ. The CDR3 length is 14 residues. This CDR3 reads CASSPGEKGSPLHF. The DNA for the CDR3 is TGTGCCAGCAGCCCCGGAGAGAAGGGTTCACCCCTCCACTTT.

The table lists this clonotype with a few counts. The chain joins TRBV20-1 to TRBJ2-3; no clear D gene. Germline V gene data show CDR1 as DFQATT and CDR2 as SNEGSKA (reference sequence). CDR3 size: 13 residues. Trimming took off 1 base at V and 0 bases at J, with 5 bases between the two ends. The CDR3 nucleotides are TGCAGTGCTAGAGCTGATAGCACAGATACGCAGTATTTT. It encodes CSARADSTDTQYF.

Only a few counts were recorded for this clonotype. This chain joins TRBV10-3 and TRBJ2-1; D might be TRBD1 (6 bases). The germline CDR1 and CDR2 sequences are ENHRY and SYGVKD. The CDR3 runs to 15 residues. Trimming removed 4 bases at V and 1 base at J, with 11 bases between. DNA of the CDR3: TGTGCCATCAGTGGGAAGGGGGTGTCCTACAATGAGCAGTTCTTC. Amino acids: CAISGKGVSYNEQFF.

The genes are TRBV25-1 and TRBJ1-1; maybe TRBD1 (5 bases). This CDR3 has 16 residues. V was clipped by 5 bases and J by 8 bases, with 24 bases between them. In germline, CDR1 is MGHDK, CDR2 SYGVNS. The DNA of the CDR3 is TGTGCCAGCAGTAGTACCCTCAGGGACCCCGTTAGGGAAGCTTTCTTT. Translating it yields CASSSTLRDPVREAFF.

In its sample, this clonotype was seen a few times. The chain recombines TRBV20-1 with TRBJ2-3, with 7 bases identical to TRBD2. The CDR3 is 14 residues long. Germline V lookup: CDR1 DFQATT, CDR2 SNEGSKA (reference sequence). The J segment lost 2 bases and the V segment lost 5 bases, leaving 7 bases of the junction unmatched. CDR3 in amino acids: CSARGAGNTDTQYF. The CDR3 coding sequence is TGCAGTGCTCGTGGAGCGGGGAACACAGATACGCAGTATTTT.

The chain has TRBV10-3 and TRBJ2-6; possibly TRBD2 for D (5 bases). Trimming left V 8 bases short and J 0 bases short, with 11 bases between. The CDR3 runs 15 residues. Germline V gives CDR1 ENHRY, CDR2 SYGVKD. The CDR3 bases are TGTGCCATCTCGGACTTTTCCTCTGGGGCCAACGTCCTGACTTTC. Its translation: CAISDFSSGANVLTF.

In this sample, this clonotype turned up a few times. This sequence joins TRBV9 and TRBJ2-1; the D is unclear. This CDR3 has 16 amino acids. V shed 0 bases and J shed 0 bases, with 10 bases lying between them. CDR1 is SGDLS, CDR2 YYNGEE, per germline. CDR3 loop: CASSVGYRSSYNEQFF. The DNA of the CDR3 is TGTGCCAGCAGCGTAGGGTACCGCAGCTCCTACAATGAGCAGTTCTTC. The whole variable domain, remainder taken from reference TRBV9 and TRBJ2-1, is DSGVTQTPKHLITATGQRVTLRCSPRSGDLSVYWYQQSLDQGLQFLIQYYNGEERAKGNILERFSAQQFPDLHSELNLSSLELGDSALYFCASSVGYRSSYNEQFFGPGTRLTVL.

This chain uses TRBV7-2 with TRBJ2-4; 7 bases are a match to TRBD1. Germline lookup yields CDR1 SGHTA and CDR2 FQGNSA. The CDR3 length is 15 residues. V gave up 5 bases and J gave up 0 bases; unmatched junction bases: 4. The CDR3 region is CASSRQGQAKNIQYF. The CDR3 nucleotides are TGTGCCAGCAGCCGACAGGGACAAGCCAAAAACATTCAGTACTTC.

This clonotype was counted a few times. The chain recombines TRBV12-3 or TRBV12-4 with TRBJ2-1; TRBD2 agrees at 13 bases. Trimming cost V 5 bases and J 7 bases; bases outside gene matches: 5. CDR3 size: 15 residues. The CDR3 bases are TGTGCCAGCAGTGGGGGACTAGCGGGGTTAAATGAGCAGTTCTTC. Translating it yields CASSGGLAGLNEQFF.

This clonotype came up a few times. The chain uses TRBV6-5 and TRBJ2-2, with D perhaps TRBD2 (5 bases). CDR3 size: 12 residues. CDR1 is MNHEY and CDR2 is SVGAGI in the germline V gene. V was trimmed by 2 bases and J by 7 bases, leaving 5 bases between them. CDR3 DNA: TGTGCCAGCAGTTACGGAGGCGGGGAGCTGTTTTTT. It translates to CASSYGGGELFF.

This clonotype was observed a few times. Here the CDR3 DNA reads TGCAGTGCTAGACTAGCGGGGAGTTTCGTAGCCAAAAACATTCAGTACTTC. Amino acids: CSARLAGSFVAKNIQYF. The chain employs TRBV20-1 and TRBJ2-4; TRBD2 matches at 9 bases. V dropped 2 bases and J dropped 0; count of bases not matched to a gene: 8. The CDR3 is 17 residues long. CDR1 is DFQATT, CDR2 SNEGSKA, per germline (reference sequence).

This clonotype was observed a few times. The chain is built from TRBV4-3 and TRBJ2-1, with 9 bases matching TRBD2. The V and J ends lost 4 bases and 1 base, in that order; junction bases with no gene match: 8. CDR3 length: 17 amino acids. Germline lookup yields CDR1 LGHNA and CDR2 YSLEER. CDR3 protein: CASSRGSGGGSYNEQFF. The CDR3 DNA is TGCGCCAGCAGCCGCGGTAGCGGGGGAGGGTCCTACAATGAGCAGTTCTTC.

The gene calls are TRBV6-5 and TRBJ2-2, with D unresolved. The CDR3 loop spans 14 amino acids. Between the trimmed V and J ends, which lost 2 bases and 5 bases, there was a span of 9 bases. Per germline, CDR1 MNHEY and CDR2 SVGAGI. The CDR3 DNA reads TGTGCCAGCAGTTACGTGCTATTTACCGGGGAGCTGTTTTTT. Protein: CASSYVLFTGELFF.

This chain's CDR3 is CASSLELGFGEHTF. CDR3 bases: TGTGCCAGCAGCTTAGAGTTGGGGTTCGGGGAACACACCTTC. This sequence joins TRBV7-2 and TRBJ1-2; no definite D call. V was cut by 1 base and J by 12 bases, with 18 bases left in between. The V gene's germline CDR1 is SGHTA and CDR2 FQGNSA. The CDR3 contains 14 residues.